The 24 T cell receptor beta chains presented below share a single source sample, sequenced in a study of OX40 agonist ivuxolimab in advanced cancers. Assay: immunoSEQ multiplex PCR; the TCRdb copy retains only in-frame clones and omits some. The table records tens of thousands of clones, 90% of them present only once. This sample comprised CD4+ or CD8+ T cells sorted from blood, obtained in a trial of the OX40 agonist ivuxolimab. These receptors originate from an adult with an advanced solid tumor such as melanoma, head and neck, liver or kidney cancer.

CDR3: CASSFMTSENYEQYF. CDR3 nucleotide sequence: TGTGCCAGCAGTTTCATGACTAGCGAAAACTACGAGCAGTACTTC. The V and J genes are TRBV27 and TRBJ2-7; 8 bases are shared with TRBD2. Germline CDR1 and CDR2: MNHEY and SMNVEV (reference sequence). The ends lost 3 bases at V and 3 bases at J; junction bases unmatched: 7. The CDR3 has 15 residues.

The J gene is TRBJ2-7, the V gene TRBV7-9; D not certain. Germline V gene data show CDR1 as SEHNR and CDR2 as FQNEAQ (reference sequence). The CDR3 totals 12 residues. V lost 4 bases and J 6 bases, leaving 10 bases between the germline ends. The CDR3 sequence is CASSSDPREQYF. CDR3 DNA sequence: TGTGCCAGCAGCTCGGACCCCCGCGAGCAGTACTTC. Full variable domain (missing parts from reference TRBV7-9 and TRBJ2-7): DTGVSQNPRHKITKRGQNVTFRCDPISEHNRLYWYRQTLGQGPEFLTYFQNEAQLEKSRLLSDRFSAERPKGSFSTLEIQRTEQGDSAMYLCASSSDPREQYFGPGTRLTVT.

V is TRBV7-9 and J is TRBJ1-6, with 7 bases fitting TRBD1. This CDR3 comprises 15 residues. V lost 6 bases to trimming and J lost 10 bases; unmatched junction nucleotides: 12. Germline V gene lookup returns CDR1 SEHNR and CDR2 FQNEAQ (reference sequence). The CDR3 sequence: CASRSQTGTLSPLHF. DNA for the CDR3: TGTGCCAGCAGGTCACAGACAGGGACCCTGTCACCCCTCCACTTT.

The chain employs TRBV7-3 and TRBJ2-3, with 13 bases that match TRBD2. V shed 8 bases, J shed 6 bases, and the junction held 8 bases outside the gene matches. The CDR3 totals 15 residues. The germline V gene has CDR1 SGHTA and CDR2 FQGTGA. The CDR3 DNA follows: TGTGCCAGCCAGCGGACTAGCGGGGGTTATGATACGCAGTATTTT. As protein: CASQRTSGGYDTQYF. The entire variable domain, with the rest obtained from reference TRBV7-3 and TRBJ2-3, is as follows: GAGVSQTPSNKVTEKGKYVELRCDPISGHTALYWYRQSLGQGPEFLIYFQGTGAADDSGLPNDRFFAVRPEGSVSTLKIQRTERGDSAVYLCASQRTSGGYDTQYFGPGTRLTVL.

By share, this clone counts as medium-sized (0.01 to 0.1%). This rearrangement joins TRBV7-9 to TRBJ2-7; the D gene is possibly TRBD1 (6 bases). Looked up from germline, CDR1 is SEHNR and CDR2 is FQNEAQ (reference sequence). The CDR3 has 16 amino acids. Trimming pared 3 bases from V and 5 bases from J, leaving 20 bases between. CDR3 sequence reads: CASSFPWGQDGDEQYF. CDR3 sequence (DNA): TGTGCCAGCAGCTTCCCTTGGGGGCAGGACGGCGACGAGCAGTACTTC.

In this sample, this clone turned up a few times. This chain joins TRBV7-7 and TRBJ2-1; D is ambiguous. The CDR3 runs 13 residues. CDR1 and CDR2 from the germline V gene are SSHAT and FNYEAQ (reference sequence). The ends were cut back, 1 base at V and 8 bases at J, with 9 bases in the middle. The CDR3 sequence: CASSLVSGYEQFF. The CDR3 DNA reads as TGTGCCAGCAGCTTAGTCTCGGGTTATGAGCAGTTCTTC.

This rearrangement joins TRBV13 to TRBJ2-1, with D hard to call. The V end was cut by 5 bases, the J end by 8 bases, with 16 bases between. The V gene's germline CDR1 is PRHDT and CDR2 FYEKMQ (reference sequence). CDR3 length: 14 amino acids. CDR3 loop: CASSPTSESYEQFF. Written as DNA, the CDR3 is TGTGCCAGCAGCCCAACCAGCGAATCCTATGAGCAGTTCTTC.

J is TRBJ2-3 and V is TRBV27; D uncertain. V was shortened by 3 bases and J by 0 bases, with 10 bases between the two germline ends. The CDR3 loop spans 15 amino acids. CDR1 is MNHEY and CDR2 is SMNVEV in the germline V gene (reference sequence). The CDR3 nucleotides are TGTGCCAGCAGTTTTTACCTCCCAAGCACAGATACGCAGTATTTT. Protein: CASSFYLPSTDTQYF.

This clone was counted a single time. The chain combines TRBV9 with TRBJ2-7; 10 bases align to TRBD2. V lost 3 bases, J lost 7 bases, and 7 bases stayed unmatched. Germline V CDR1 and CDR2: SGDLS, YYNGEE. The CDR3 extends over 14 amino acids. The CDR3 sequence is CASSATSGTWEQYF. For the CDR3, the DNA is TGTGCCAGCAGCGCAACTAGCGGGACGTGGGAGCAGTACTTC.

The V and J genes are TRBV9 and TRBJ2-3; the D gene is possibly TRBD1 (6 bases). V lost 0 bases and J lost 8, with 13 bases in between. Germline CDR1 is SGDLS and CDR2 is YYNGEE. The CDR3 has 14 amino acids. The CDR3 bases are TGTGCCAGCAGCGTAGGGGACACACCGATTACGCAGTATTTT. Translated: CASSVGDTPITQYF. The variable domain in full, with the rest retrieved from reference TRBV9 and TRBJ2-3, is DSGVTQTPKHLITATGQRVTLRCSPRSGDLSVYWYQQSLDQGLQFLIQYYNGEERAKGNILERFSAQQFPDLHSELNLSSLELGDSALYFCASSVGDTPITQYFGPGTRLTVL.

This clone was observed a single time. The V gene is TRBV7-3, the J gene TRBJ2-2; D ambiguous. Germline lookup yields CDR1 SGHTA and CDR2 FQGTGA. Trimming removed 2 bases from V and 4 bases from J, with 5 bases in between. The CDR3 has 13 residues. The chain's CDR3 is CASSLWSTGELFF. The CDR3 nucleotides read TGTGCCAGCAGCTTATGGAGCACCGGGGAGCTGTTTTTT.

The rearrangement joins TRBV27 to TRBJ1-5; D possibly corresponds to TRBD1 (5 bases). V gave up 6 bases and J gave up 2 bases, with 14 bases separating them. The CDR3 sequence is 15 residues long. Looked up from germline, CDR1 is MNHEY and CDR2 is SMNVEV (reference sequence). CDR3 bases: TGTGCCAGCAGCCTCCTTCGGGGCGGCAATCAGCCCCAGCATTTT. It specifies CASSLLRGGNQPQHF.

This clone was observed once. Here the CDR3 reads CASGGTPMYEQFF. The CDR3 DNA reads as TGTGCCAGCGGCGGGACACCAATGTATGAGCAGTTCTTC. V gene TRBV5-4 combines with J gene TRBJ2-1; tentatively, D is TRBD1 or TRBD2 (6 bases each). The CDR3 is 13 residues long. Germline loops: CDR1 SGHNT, CDR2 YYREEE (reference sequence). V lost 7 bases to trimming and J lost 8 bases, with 16 bases between them. The full variable domain, in which reference TRBV5-4 and TRBJ2-1 provide the parts outside the CDR3, is ETGVTQSPTHLIKTRGQQVTLRCSSQSGHNTVSWYQQALGQGPQFIFQYYREEENGRGNFPPRFSGLQFPNYSSELNVNALELDDSALYLCASGGTPMYEQFFGPGTRLTVL.

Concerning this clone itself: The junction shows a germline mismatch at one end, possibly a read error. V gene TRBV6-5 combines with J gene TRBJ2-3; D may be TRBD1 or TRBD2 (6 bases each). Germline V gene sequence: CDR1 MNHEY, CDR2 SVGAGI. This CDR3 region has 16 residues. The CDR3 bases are TGTGCCAGCACTTACCGGGGGCCCGGTGGGGGAAATACGCAGTATTTT. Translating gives CASTYRGPGGGNTQYF.

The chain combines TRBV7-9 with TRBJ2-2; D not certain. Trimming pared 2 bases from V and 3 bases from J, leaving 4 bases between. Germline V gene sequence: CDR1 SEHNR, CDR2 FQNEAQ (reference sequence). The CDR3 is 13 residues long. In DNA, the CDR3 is TGTGCCAGCAGCTTAAGGGACACCGGGGAGCTGTTTTTT. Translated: CASSLRDTGELFF. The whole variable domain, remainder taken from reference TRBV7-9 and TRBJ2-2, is DTGVSQNPRHKITKRGQNVTFRCDPISEHNRLYWYRQTLGQGPEFLTYFQNEAQLEKSRLLSDRFSAERPKGSFSTLEIQRTEQGDSAMYLCASSLRDTGELFFGEGSRLTVL.

CDR3 nucleotide sequence: TGTGCCAGCAGACTTGGCGGGAGGGCCACAGATACGCAGTATTTT. This codes for CASRLGGRATDTQYF. The genes are TRBV27 and TRBJ2-3; 9 bases agree with TRBD2. With 6 bases clipped from V and 2 bases from J, the junction kept 6 bases outside the gene matches. Germline CDR1 is MNHEY and CDR2 is SMNVEV (reference sequence). This CDR3 has 15 amino acids.

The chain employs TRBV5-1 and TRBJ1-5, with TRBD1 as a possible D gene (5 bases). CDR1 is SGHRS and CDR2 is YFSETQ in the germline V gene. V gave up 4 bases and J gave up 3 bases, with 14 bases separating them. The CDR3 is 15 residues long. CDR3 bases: TGCGCCAGCAGCCCCGTCGGGGACCACAATCAGCCCCAGCATTTT. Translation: CASSPVGDHNQPQHF. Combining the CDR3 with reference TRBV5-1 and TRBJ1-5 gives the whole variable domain KAGVTQTPRYLIKTRGQQVTLSCSPISGHRSVSWYQQTPGQGLQFLFEYFSETQRNKGNFPGRFSGRQFSNSRSEMNVSTLELGDSALYLCASSPVGDHNQPQHFGDGTRLSIL.

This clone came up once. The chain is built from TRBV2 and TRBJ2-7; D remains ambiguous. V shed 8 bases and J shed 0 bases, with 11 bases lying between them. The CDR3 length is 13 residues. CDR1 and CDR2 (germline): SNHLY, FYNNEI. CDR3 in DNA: TGTGCCAGCCGTAGTCCATTCTCCTACGAGCAGTACTTC. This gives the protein CASRSPFSYEQYF.

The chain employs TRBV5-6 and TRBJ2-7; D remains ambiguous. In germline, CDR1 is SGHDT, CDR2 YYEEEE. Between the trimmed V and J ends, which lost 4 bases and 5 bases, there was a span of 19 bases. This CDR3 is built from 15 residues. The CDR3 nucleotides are TGTGCCAGCAGCCGCGACGGGTTACCTAATGACGAGCAGTACTTC. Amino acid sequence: CASSRDGLPNDEQYF.

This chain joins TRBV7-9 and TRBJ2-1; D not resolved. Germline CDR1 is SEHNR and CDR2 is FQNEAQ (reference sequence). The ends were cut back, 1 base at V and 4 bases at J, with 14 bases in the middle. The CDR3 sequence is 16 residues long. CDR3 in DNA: TGTGCCAGCAGCTTAGATGGCGAGCTATTTTACAATGAGCAGTTCTTC. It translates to CASSLDGELFYNEQFF.

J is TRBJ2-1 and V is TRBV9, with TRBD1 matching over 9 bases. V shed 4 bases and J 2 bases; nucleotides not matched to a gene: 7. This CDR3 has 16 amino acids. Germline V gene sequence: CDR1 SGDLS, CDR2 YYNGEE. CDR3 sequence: CASSQIQGAPYNEQFF. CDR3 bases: TGTGCCAGCAGCCAAATACAGGGGGCTCCCTACAATGAGCAGTTCTTC.

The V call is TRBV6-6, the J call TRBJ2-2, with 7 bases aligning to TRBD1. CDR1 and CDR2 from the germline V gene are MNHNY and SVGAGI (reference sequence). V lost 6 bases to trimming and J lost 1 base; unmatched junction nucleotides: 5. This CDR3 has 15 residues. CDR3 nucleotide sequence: TGTGCCAGCAGCCGACAGGGACGGAACACCGGGGAGCTGTTTTTT. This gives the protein CASSRQGRNTGELFF.

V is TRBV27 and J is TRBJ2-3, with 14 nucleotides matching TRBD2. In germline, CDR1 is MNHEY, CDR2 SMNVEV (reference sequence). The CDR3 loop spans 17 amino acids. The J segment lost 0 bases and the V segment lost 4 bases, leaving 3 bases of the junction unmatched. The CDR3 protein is CASSSGLAGVSTDTQYF. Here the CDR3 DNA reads TGTGCCAGCAGTTCGGGACTAGCGGGAGTAAGCACAGATACGCAGTATTTT.

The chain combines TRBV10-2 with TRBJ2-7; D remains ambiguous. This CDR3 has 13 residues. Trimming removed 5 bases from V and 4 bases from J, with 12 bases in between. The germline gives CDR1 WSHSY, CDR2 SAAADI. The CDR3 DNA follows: TGCGCCAGCAGTCCCGGACCTGCGTACGAGCAGTACTTC. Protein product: CASSPGPAYEQYF.